This T cell receptor (beta chain) was identified during a study of blood T cell repertoires in COVID-19. At the level of the study: Spain, Italy and the United States supplied samples that represented acute and convalescent COVID-19.

Authors' methods: Estimates of nucleated cell counts were drawn from the amplification of reference gene primers. TCRdb's copy holds only in-frame clones and misses some; the assay was immunoSEQ multiplex PCR. That table is the source of V, J and clone size, and D and trimming were worked out from the DNA. The top ten hold 1.5% of the sample, which has around 250,000 clones, over 80% seen once. CDR1 is SGHTA and CDR2 is FQGTGA in the germline V gene. Trimming removed 7 bases at V and 1 base at J, with 10 bases between. The CDR3 has 13 amino acids. This TCR was recovered from a woman aged 40 to 50 who had recovered from COVID-19. The sample consisted of peripheral blood. The chain employs TRBV7-3 and TRBJ1-1, with no clear D. The CDR3 sequence: CASNDGGNTEAFF. CDR3 DNA: TGTGCCAGCAACGACGGCGGGAACACTGAAGCTTTCTTT. The variable domain in full, with the rest retrieved from reference TRBV7-3 and TRBJ1-1, is GAGVSQTPSNKVTEKGKYVELRCDPISGHTALYWYRQSLGQGPEFLIYFQGTGAADDSGLPNDRFFAVRPEGSVSTLKIQRTERGDSAVYLCASNDGGNTEAFFGQGTRLTVV.